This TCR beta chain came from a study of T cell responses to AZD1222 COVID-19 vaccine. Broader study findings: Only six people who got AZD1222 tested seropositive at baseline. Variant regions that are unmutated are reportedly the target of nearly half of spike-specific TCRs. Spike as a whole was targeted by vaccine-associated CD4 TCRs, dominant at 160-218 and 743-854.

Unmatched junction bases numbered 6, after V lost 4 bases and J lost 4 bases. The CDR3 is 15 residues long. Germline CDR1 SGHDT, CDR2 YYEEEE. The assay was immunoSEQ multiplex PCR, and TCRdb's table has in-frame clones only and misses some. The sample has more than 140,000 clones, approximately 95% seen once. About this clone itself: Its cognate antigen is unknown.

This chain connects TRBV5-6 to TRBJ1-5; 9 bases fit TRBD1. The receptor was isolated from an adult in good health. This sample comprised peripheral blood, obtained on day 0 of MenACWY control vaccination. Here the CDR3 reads CASSPGQGWNQPQHF. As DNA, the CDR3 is TGTGCCAGCAGCCCGGGACAGGGCTGGAATCAGCCCCAGCATTTT. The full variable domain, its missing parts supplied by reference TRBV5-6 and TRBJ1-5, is DAGVTQSPTHLIKTRGQQVTLRCSPKSGHDTVSWYQQALGQGPQFIFQYYEEEERQRGNFPDRFSGHQFPNYSSELNVNALLLGDSALYLCASSPGQGWNQPQHFGDGTRLSIL.